This T cell receptor (beta chain) was retrieved from a study of blood T cell repertoires in COVID-19 (dated by TCRdb to 2020 to 2022). In terms of the full investigation: Collaborator samples came from the United States, Italy and Spain and covered acute and convalescent phases of COVID-19. The material from the prospective study consisted of cDNA or gDNA derived from T cells, B-cell-depleted T cells, or PBMCs. Subjects who had been exposed to COVID-19, were actively infected with it, or had recovered from it provided the deeply sampled blood TCRbeta repertoires that made up the dataset. The repertoires were released in a freely available public database meant as a resource for research on the immune response to SARS-CoV-2. Samples were obtained from the ongoing ImmuneRACE study (first 160 participants) and from 1,200 or so subjects provided by 6 global collaborators. A de-identified subject ID, COVID-19 status, age in years and sex were almost always included in the sample metadata. HLA class I and class II types, where available, came from metadata supplied by the sample provider rather than from assay-based typing.

The immunoSEQ Assay, a bias-controlled multiplex PCR, was used to amplify TCRbeta CDR3 regions from genomic DNA. The authors processed their data as follows. The number of nucleated cells in each sample was estimated by amplification of reference gene primers within the assay. To quantify the absolute abundance of each unique TCRbeta CDR3 rearrangement, sequence reads were collapsed and filtered. For each sample, productive Simpson clonality was calculated by taking the square root of Simpson's diversity index across productive rearrangements. TCRdb took over this immuneACCESS table, retaining in-frame rearrangements with V and J assigned. Such tables are incomplete; in checked studies, under half of the missing clones stem from an unresolved V gene, and the remainder is unexplained. V and J calls and clone size follow that table, whereas D and trimming were derived from the DNA. The sample includes 250,000 or so clones, with roughly 87% observed a single time. The ten top clones hold 2% to 3% of the sample.

Findings and caveats that apply to the study as a whole: How much clinical and demographic metadata was included differed by source and by participant, and the metadata was provided uncurated.

V and J are truncated by 3 bases and 4 bases respectively, leaving an intervening sequence of 9 bases. CDR3 length: 13 amino acids, cysteine to phenylalanine. Solely the CDR3 DNA is kept, with 39 bases framed from the first base. Reading the germline V gene gives CDR1 MNHEY and CDR2 SVGAGI. Participants in the prospective study were aged roughly 18 to 89 years, lived in 20 to 30 United States geographic areas, and enrolled through a virtual design. To assign participants to cohorts, the prospective study relied on clinical history that participants themselves reported in a screening survey and a study questionnaire. In the prospective study, whole blood, serum and a nasopharyngeal or oropharyngeal swab were collected from each participant by mobile phlebotomists. Prospective study participants could optionally give additional blood draws and questionnaires over an approximately two-month period. Before DNA extraction, blood samples from the prospective study were shipped at room temperature or frozen.

Concerning this clone itself: It has no known antigen specificity. Base qualities are missing; no much larger clone stands one base away.

The sequencing sample was made of PBMCs or T cells enriched from blood (not recorded which). This sequence uses TRBV6-5 and TRBJ1-1; a confident D gene designation cannot be given. This sequence was found in a woman in her 30s with acute COVID-19. The CDR3 amino acid sequence is: CASSYEGITEAFF. The nucleotide sequence is TGTGCCAGCAGTTATGAGGGCATCACTGAAGCTTTCTTT.